This T cell receptor beta chain stems from a study of T cell responses to AZD1222 COVID-19 vaccine. The table lists this clone with a few counts. The target antigen is unknown. General study findings and limits: Clonal diversity may have been underestimated in mostly white British donors. With dominance at 160-218 and 743-854, vaccine-associated CD4 TCRs spanned spike. Only a handful of AZD1222 recipients, several in all, had baseline seropositivity. Spike-specific TCR depth and breadth grew after two AZD1222 doses.

Method: immunoSEQ multiplex PCR; TCRdb's copy keeps in-frame clones and lacks some. The sample includes around 150,000 clones, roughly 90% of them seen just once. Germline values: CDR1 SGHRS, CDR2 YFSETQ. The CDR3 sequence is 14 residues long. The V and J ends lost 4 bases and 0 bases respectively, with 10 bases between them. Sample: peripheral blood, taken on day 0 of AZD1222 vaccination. This rearrangement joins TRBV5-1 to TRBJ2-5; no reliable D call. This TCR was sampled from an adult in good health. CDR3 bases: TGCGCCAGCAGCCTGGGCCGGTACCAAGAGACCCAGTACTTC. Translated: CASSLGRYQETQYF. Looking up the rest from reference TRBV5-1 and TRBJ2-5 gives the full variable domain: KAGVTQTPRYLIKTRGQQVTLSCSPISGHRSVSWYQQTPGQGLQFLFEYFSETQRNKGNFPGRFSGRQFSNSRSEMNVSTLELGDSALYLCASSLGRYQETQYFGPGTRLLVL.